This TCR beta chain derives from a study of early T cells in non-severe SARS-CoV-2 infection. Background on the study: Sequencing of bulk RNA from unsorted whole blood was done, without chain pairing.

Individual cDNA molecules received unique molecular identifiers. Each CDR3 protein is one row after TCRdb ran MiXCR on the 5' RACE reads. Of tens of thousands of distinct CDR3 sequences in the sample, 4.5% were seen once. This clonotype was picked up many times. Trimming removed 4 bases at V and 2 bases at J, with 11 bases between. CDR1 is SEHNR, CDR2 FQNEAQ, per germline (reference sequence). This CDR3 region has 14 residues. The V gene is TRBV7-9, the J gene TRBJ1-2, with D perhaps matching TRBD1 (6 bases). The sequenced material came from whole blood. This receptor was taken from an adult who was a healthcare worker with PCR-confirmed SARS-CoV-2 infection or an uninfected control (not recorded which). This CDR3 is CASSSPGHNYGYTF. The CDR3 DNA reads TGTGCCAGCAGCTCGCCGGGACACAACTATGGCTACACCTTC.